These T cell receptor beta chains were read from a single sample in a study of CXCR3-negative and CXCR3-positive naive CD8 T cells. TCRdb re-called the 5' RACE reads, yielding one record per CDR3 amino acid sequence without DNA. The sample table includes some 130,000 distinct CDR3 sequences. The specimen sequenced was naive CXCR3- CD8+ T cells from blood. All receptors derive from a human donor in good health. Some clones in this sample may be carry-over from other donors' samples. Both conserved end residues are part of each CDR3.

>TRBJ2-7|TRBV10-1|16
CASSESGTGRFNEQYF
>TRBJ2-1|TRBV29-1|12
CSVVGSVGEQFF
>TRBJ2-1|TRBV9|15
CASSAQPGQGSEQFF
>TRBJ2-1|TRBV20-1|14
CSARPTRPNNEQFF
>TRBJ1-2|TRBV15|17
CATSPRASGGSDYGYTF
>TRBJ2-3|TRBV24-1|14
CATSQDRPPDTQYF
>TRBJ2-1|TRBV28|16
CASSFLGGSSYNEQFF
>TRBJ2-1|TRBV30|13
CAWSVSGYNEQFF
>TRBJ2-3|TRBV9|16
CASSGGTSSHADTQYF
>TRBJ2-2|TRBV28|14
CASNLAGNTGELFF
>TRBJ2-7|TRBV7-2|15
CASSLASGFTYEQYF
>TRBJ2-7|TRBV29-1|12
CSFRQGGYEQYF
>TRBJ2-1|TRBV7-6|18
CASGPSPGGSGVYNEQFF
>TRBJ2-5|TRBV29-1|12
CSVDSWEETQYF
>TRBJ2-7|TRBV9|15
CASSVEGDSSYEQYF
>TRBJ2-2|TRBV7-9|14
CASSSPPWTGELFF
>TRBJ2-5|TRBV20-1|16
CSARDLRLAGQETQYF
>TRBJ1-1|TRBV12-5|15
CASGPPDRTATEAFF
>TRBJ2-5|TRBV12-3/TRBV12-4|13
CASSFPGGKTQYF
>TRBJ2-5|TRBV27|16
CASIPSGLGDRGTQYF
>TRBJ2-7|TRBV20-1|14
CSARALGHAYEQYF
>TRBJ2-1|TRBV28|18
CASSSSLAGGHQYNEQFF
>TRBJ2-4|TRBV28|17
CASETYQGAEGKNIQYF
>TRBJ2-7|TRBV7-9|12
CASSLLVVEQYF
>TRBJ1-2|TRBV7-9|13
CASSSDRFYGYTF